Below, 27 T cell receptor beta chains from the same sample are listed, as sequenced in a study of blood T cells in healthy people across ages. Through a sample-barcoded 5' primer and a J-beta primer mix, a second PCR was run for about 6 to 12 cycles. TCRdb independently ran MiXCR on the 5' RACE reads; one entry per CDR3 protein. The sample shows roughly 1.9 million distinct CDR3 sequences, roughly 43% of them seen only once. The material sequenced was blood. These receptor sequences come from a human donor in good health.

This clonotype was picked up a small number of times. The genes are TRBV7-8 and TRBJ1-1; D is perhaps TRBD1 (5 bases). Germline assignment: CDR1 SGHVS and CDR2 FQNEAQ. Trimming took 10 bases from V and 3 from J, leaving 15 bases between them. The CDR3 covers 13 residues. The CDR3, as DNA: TGTGCCACCGAAGGGGTGGACTACACTGAAGCTTTCTTT. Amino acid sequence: CATEGVDYTEAFF.

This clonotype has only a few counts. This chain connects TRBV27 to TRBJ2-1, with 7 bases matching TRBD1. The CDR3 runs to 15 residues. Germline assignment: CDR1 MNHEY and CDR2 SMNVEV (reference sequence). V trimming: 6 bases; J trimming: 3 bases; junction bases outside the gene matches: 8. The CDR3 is CASSKTGSNYNEQFF. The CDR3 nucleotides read TGTGCCAGCAGCAAGACAGGGTCCAACTACAATGAGCAGTTCTTC.

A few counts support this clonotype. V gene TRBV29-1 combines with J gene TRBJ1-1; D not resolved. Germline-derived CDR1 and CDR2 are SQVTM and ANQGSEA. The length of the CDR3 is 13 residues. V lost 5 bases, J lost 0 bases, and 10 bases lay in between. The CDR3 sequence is CSVINGVNTEAFF. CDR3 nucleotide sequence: TGCAGCGTTATCAATGGGGTGAACACTGAAGCTTTCTTT. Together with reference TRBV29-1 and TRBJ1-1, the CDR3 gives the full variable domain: SAVISQKPSRDICQRGTSLTIQCQVDSQVTMMFWYRQQPGQSLTLIATANQGSEATYESGFVIDKFPISRPNLTFSTLTVSNMSPEDSSIYLCSVINGVNTEAFFGQGTRLTVV.

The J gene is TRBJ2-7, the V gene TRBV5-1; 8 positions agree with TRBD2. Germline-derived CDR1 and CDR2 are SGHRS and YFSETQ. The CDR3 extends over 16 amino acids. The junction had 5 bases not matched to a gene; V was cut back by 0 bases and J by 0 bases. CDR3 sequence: CASSLASAGDSYEQYF. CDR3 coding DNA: TGCGCCAGCAGCTTGGCCTCAGCGGGGGACTCCTACGAGCAGTACTTC.

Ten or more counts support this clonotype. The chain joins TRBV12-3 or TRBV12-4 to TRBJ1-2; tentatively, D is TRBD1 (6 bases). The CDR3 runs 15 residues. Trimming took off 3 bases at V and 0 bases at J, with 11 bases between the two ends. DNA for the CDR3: TGTGCCAGCAGTTTTGGGGGGGCGACTAACTATGGCTACACCTTC. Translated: CASSFGGATNYGYTF.

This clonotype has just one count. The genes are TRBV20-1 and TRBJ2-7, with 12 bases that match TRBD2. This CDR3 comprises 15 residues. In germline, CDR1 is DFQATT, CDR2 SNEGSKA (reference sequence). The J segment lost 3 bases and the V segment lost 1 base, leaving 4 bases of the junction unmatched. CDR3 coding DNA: TGCAGTGCTAGAGGTCCTAGCGGGGGGGACTACGAGCAGTACTTC. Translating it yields CSARGPSGGDYEQYF.

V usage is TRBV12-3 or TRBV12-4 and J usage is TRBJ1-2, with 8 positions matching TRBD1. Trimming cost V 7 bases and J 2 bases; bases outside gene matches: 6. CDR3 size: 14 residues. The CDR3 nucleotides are TGTGCCAGCAACCAGGGGGCAGACAACTATGGCTACACCTTC. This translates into CASNQGADNYGYTF.

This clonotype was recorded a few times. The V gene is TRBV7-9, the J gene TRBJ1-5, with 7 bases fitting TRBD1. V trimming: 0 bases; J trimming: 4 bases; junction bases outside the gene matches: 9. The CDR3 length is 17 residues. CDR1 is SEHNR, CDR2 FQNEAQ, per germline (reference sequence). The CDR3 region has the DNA TGTGCCAGCAGCTTAGCGTGGGGAGGGGGCATTAATCAGCCCCAGCATTTT. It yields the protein CASSLAWGGGINQPQHF.

The chain's CDR3 is CASSLLRTGQGESPLHF. The DNA of the CDR3 is TGTGCCAGCAGCCTCCTCCGAACCGGACAGGGAGAATCACCCCTCCACTTT. V gene TRBV11-1 combines with J gene TRBJ1-6; 8 nucleotides align to TRBD1. CDR1 and CDR2 (germline): SGHAT, FQDESV (reference sequence). This CDR3 comprises 17 residues. The V gene end was trimmed by 5 bases and the J gene end by 10 bases; junction bases not matched to a gene: 16. Based on the CDR3 plus reference TRBV11-1 and TRBJ1-6, the full variable domain is EAEVAQSPRYKITEKSQAVAFWCDPISGHATLYWYRQILGQGPELLVQFQDESVVDDSQLPKDRFSAERLKGVDSTLKIQPAELGDSAMYLCASSLLRTGQGESPLHFGNGTRLTVT.

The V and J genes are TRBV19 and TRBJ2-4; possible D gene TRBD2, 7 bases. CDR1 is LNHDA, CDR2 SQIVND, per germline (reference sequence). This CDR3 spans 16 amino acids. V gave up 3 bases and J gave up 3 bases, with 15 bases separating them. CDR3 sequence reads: CASSMGGGAVKNIQYF. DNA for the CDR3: TGTGCCAGTAGTATGGGTGGGGGGGCCGTCAAAAACATTCAGTACTTC.

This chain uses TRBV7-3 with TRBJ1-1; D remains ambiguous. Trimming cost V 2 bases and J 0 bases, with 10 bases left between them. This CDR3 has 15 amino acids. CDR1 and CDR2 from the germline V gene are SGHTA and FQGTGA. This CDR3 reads CASSLDVVVNTEAFF. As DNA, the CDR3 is TGTGCCAGCAGCTTAGATGTCGTGGTGAACACTGAAGCTTTCTTT. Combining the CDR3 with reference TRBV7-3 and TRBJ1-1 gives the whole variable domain GAGVSQTPSNKVTEKGKYVELRCDPISGHTALYWYRQSLGQGPEFLIYFQGTGAADDSGLPNDRFFAVRPEGSVSTLKIQRTERGDSAVYLCASSLDVVVNTEAFFGQGTRLTVV.

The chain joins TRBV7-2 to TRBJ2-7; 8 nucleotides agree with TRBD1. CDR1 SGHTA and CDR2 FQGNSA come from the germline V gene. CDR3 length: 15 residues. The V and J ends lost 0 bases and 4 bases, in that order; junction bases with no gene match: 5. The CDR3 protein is CASSLARGRWYEQYF. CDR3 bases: TGTGCCAGCAGCTTAGCCAGGGGGCGTTGGTACGAGCAGTACTTC.

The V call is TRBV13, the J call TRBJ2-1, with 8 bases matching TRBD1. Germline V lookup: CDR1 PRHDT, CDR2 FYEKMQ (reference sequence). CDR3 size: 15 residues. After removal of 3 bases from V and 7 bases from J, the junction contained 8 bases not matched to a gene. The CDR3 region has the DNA TGTGCCAGCAGCTTTTCCCAAGACAGGGGTAATGAGCAGTTCTTC. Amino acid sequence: CASSFSQDRGNEQFF. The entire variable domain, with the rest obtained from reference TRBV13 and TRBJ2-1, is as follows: AAGVIQSPRHLIKEKRETATLKCYPIPRHDTVYWYQQGPGQDPQFLISFYEKMQSDKGSIPDRFSAQQFSDYHSELNMSSLELGDSALYFCASSFSQDRGNEQFFGPGTRLTVL.

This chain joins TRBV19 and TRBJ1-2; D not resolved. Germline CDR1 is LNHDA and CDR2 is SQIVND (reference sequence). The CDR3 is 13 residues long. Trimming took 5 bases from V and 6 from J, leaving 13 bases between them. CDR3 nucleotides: TGTGCCAGTAGTCCGGGTCTCAGGAATGGCTACACCTTC. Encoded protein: CASSPGLRNGYTF.

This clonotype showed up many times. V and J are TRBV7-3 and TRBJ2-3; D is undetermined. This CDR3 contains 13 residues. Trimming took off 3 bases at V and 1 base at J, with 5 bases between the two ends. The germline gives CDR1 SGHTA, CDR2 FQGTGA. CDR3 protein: CASSLDGTDTQYF. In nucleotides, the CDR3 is TGTGCCAGCAGCTTGGACGGCACAGATACGCAGTATTTT. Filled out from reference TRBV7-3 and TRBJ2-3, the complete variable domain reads GAGVSQTPSNKVTEKGKYVELRCDPISGHTALYWYRQSLGQGPEFLIYFQGTGAADDSGLPNDRFFAVRPEGSVSTLKIQRTERGDSAVYLCASSLDGTDTQYFGPGTRLTVL.

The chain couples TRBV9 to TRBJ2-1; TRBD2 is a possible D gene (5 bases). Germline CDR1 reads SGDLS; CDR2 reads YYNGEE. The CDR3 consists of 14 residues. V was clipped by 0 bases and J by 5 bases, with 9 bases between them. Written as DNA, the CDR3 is TGTGCCAGCAGCGTAGGTCTAGCCCACAATGAGCAGTTCTTC. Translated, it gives CASSVGLAHNEQFF.

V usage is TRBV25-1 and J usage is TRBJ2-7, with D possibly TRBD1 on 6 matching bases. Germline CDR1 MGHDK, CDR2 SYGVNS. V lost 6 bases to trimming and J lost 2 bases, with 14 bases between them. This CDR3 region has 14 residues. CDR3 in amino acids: CASSDRRSTYEQYF. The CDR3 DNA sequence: TGTGCCAGCAGCGACAGGCGCAGCACCTACGAGCAGTACTTC.

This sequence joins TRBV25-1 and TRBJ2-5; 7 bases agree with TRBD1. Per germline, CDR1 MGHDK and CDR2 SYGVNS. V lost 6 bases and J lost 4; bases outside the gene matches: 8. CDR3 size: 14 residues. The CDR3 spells CASSLDRDGETQYF. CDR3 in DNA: TGTGCCAGCAGCTTAGACAGGGACGGAGAGACCCAGTACTTC.

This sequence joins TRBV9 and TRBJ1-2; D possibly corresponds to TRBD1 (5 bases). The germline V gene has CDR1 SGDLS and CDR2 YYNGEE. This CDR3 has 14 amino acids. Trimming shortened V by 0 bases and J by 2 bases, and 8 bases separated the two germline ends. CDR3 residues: CASSVGGSNYGYTF. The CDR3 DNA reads TGTGCCAGCAGCGTAGGGGGGTCGAACTATGGCTACACCTTC.

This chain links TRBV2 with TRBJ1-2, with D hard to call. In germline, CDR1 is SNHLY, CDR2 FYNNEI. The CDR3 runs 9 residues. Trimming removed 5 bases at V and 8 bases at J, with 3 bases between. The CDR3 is CASSRGYTF. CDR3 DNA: TGTGCCAGCAGTAGAGGCTACACCTTC. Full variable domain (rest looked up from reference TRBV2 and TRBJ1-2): EPEVTQTPSHQVTQMGQEVILRCVPISNHLYFYWYRQILGQKVEFLVSFYNNEISEKSEIFDDQFSVERPDGSNFTLKIRSTKLEDSAMYFCASSRGYTFGSGTRLTVV.

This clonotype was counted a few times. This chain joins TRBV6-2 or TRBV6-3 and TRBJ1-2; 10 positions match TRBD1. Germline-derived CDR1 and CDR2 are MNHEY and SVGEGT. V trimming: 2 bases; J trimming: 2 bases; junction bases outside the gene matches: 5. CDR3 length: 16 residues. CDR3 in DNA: TGTGCCAGCAGTTACGGGACAGGGGACCTGAACTATGGCTACACCTTC. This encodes CASSYGTGDLNYGYTF.

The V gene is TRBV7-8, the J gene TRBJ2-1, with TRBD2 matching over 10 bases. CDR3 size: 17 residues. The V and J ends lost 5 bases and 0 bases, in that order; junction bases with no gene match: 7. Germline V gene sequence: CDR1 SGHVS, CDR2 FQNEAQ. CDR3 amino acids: CASSEPGLASSYNEQFF. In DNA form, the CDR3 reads TGTGCCAGCAGCGAACCGGGACTAGCGAGCTCCTACAATGAGCAGTTCTTC.

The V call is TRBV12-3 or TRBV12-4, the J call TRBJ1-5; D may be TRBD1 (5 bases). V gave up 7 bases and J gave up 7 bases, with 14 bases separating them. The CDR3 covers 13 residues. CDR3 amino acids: CASTLGGIQPQHF. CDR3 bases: TGTGCCAGCACCTTGGGGGGGATCCAGCCCCAGCATTTT.

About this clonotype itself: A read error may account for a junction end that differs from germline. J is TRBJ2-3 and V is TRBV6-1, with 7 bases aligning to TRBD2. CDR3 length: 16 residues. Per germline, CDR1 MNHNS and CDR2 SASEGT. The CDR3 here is CANSDRSGISTDTQYF. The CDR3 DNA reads TGTGCCAACAGTGACAGAAGCGGGATAAGCACAGATACGCAGTATTTT.

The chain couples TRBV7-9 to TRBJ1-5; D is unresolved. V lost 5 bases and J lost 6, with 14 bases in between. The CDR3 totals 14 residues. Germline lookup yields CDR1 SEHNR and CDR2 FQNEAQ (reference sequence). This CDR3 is CASSPPTLGQPQHF. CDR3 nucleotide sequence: TGTGCCAGCAGCCCCCCAACCTTGGGTCAGCCCCAGCATTTT.

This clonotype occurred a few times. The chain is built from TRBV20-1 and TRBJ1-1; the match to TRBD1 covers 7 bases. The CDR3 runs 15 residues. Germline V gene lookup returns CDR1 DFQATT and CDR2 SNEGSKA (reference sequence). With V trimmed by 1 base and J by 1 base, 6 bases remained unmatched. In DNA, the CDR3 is TGCAGTGCTAGAGGGAGAACAGGGGCGAACACTGAAGCTTTCTTT. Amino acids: CSARGRTGANTEAFF.

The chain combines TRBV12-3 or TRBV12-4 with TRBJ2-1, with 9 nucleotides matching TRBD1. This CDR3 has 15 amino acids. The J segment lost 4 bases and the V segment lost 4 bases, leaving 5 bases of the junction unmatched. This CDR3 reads CASSSQGARYNEQFF. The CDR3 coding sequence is TGTGCCAGCAGTTCACAGGGGGCGCGGTACAATGAGCAGTTCTTC.